This T cell receptor beta chain was recorded in a study of PD-1 blockade in classical Hodgkin lymphoma. Overall study: Treatment was intravenous nivolumab, 3 mg/kg every 2 weeks, until progression. Study-wide points: Anyone who began nivolumab under 1 year after ASCT was excluded. Newly diagnosed patients reportedly trailed healthy donors in baseline TCR diversity. At C4D1, TCR diversity had climbed significantly for CD4+ cells, though not for CD8+ cells.

As regards this clone: What it binds is not known.

Noted time point: cycle 4 day 1 (C4D1), after six to seven weeks of nivolumab. Autologous stem cell transplantation was followed by relapse in every patient, and brentuximab vedotin exposure varied. The table came from immunoSEQ multiplex PCR; TCRdb's copy has only in-frame clones and leaves some out. The sample carries about 24,000 clones, 84% recorded once. The receptor comes from a human donor with classical Hodgkin lymphoma. The specimen was peripheral blood mononuclear cells (PBMCs), collected before the fourth cycle of nivolumab.

The DNA for the CDR3 is TGTGCCAGCAGGCGGTGGACAGGGACGGCCAATCAGCCCCAGCATTTT. Protein sequence: CASRRWTGTANQPQHF. The rearrangement uses TRBV5-6 and TRBJ1-5; TRBD1 aligns across 8 bases. The CDR3 contains 16 residues. CDR1 SGHDT and CDR2 YYEEEE come from the germline V gene. The junction had 10 bases not matched to a gene; V was cut back by 5 bases and J by 3 bases.